This is a list of T cell receptor beta chains from one sample in a study of shared clonotypes between healthy human individuals. Profiled with immunoSEQ multiplex PCR; TCRdb holds only in-frame clones, not every one. Among over 2 million clones listed, around 90% were seen once. Sequences were obtained from naive CD4+ T cells from PBMCs. These receptors originate from a man between 18 and 35 years old in good health. Some clones in this sample may be carry-over from other donors' samples. The CDR3 runs from the conserved cysteine through the conserved F or W.

j_gene	v_gene	CDR3aa
TRBJ2-2	TRBV21-1	CASSKRTGDDTGELFF
TRBJ2-1	TRBV19	CASSDYNEQFF
TRBJ1-1	TRBV6-5	CASSSSLPGAERAFF
TRBJ2-7	TRBV2	CASSEWTGGKYF
TRBJ1-5	TRBV19	CASSLLTGGGTQPQHF
TRBJ1-5	TRBV2	CASRESRASGGQPQHF
TRBJ2-7	TRBV27	CASSSYRDAPYEQYF
TRBJ1-3	TRBV5-6	CASSFLQGGGNTIYF
TRBJ1-1	TRBV11-3	CASSLNGDTEAFF
TRBJ2-1	TRBV9	CASSIGLAGGVEQFF
TRBJ1-1	TRBV6-6	CASSLQGVRTEAFF
TRBJ2-1	TRBV7-9	CASTKANYNEQFF
TRBJ1-1	TRBV19	CASSTTGRGTEAFF
TRBJ2-3	TRBV9	CASSPGRGSSTDTQYF
TRBJ2-1	TRBV5-1	CASSLGVNEQFF
TRBJ2-7	TRBV20-1	CSASGGLEQYF
TRBJ2-5	TRBV28	CASKRAVETQYF
TRBJ2-3	TRBV7-9	CASSLVPGPDTQYF
TRBJ2-7	TRBV28	CASSSLEIYEQYF
TRBJ2-7	TRBV28	CASSQTGTPSYEQYF
TRBJ2-1	TRBV20-1	CSAPGRGAQFF
TRBJ2-2	TRBV7-9	CASSRGQNTGELFF
TRBJ2-7	TRBV4-2	CASSLLGSDSGVFEQYF
TRBJ2-5	TRBV5-1	CASSSGGSRVLWETQYF